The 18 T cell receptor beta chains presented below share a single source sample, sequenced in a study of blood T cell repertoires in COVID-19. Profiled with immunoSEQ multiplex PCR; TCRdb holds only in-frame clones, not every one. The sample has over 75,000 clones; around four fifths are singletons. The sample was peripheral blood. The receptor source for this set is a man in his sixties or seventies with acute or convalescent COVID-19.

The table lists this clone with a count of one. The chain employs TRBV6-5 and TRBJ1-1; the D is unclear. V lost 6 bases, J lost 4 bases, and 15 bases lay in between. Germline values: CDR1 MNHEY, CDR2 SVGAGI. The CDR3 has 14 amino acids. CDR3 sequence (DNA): TGTGCCAGCAGACCGGGAGGAAGTGGCACTGAAGCTTTCTTT. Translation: CASRPGGSGTEAFF.

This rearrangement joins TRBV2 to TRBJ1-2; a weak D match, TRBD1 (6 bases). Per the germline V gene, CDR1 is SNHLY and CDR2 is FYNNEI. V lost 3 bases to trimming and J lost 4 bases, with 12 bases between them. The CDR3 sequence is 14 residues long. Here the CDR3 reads CASSEGQLLYGYTF. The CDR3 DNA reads TGTGCCAGCAGTGAGGGACAACTTCTCTATGGCTACACCTTC.

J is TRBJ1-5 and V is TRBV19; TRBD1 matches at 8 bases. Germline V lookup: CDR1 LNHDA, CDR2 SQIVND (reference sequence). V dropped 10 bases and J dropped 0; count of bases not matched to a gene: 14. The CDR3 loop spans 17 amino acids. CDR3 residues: CANLSRDRLISNQPQHF. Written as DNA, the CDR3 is TGTGCCAATCTTTCCCGGGACAGGCTAATTAGCAATCAGCCCCAGCATTTT.

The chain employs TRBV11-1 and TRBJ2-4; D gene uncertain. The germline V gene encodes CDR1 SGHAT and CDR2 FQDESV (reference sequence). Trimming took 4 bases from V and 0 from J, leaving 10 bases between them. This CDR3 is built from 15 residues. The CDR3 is CASSSAVVAKNIQYF. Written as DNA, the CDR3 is TGTGCCAGCAGCTCCGCGGTAGTAGCCAAAAACATTCAGTACTTC.

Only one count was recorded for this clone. Here the CDR3 DNA reads TGTGCCAGCAGCACCGGACTGACCGATCAGCCCCAGCATTTT. Translation gives CASSTGLTDQPQHF. The V call is TRBV11-2, the J call TRBJ1-5; D unresolved. The CDR3 is 14 amino acids. Trimming shortened V by 5 bases and J by 5 bases, and 13 bases separated the two germline ends. CDR1 SGHAT and CDR2 FQNNGV come from the germline V gene.

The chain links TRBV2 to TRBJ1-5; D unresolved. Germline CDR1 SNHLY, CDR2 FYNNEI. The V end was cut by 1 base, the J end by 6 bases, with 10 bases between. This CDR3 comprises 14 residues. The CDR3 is CASSEDGEAQPQHF. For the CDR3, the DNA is TGTGCCAGCAGTGAAGACGGAGAAGCTCAGCCCCAGCATTTT.

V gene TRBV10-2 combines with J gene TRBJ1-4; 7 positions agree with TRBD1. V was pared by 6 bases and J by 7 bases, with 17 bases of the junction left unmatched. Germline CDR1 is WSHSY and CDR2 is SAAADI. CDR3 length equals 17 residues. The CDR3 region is CASSPGQPTRFPEKLFF. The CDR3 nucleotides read TGCGCCAGCAGCCCGGGACAGCCTACCAGATTTCCTGAAAAACTGTTTTTT.

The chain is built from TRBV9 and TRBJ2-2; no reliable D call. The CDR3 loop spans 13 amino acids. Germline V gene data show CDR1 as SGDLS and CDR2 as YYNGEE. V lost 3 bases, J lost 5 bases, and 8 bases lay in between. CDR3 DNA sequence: TGTGCCAGCAGCGAAAGGAGAACCGGGGAGCTGTTTTTT. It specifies CASSERRTGELFF.

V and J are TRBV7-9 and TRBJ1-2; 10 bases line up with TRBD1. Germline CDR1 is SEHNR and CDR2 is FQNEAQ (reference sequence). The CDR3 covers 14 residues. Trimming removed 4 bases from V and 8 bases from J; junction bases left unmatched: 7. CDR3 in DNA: TGTGCCAGCAGCTACCAGACAGGGGGCGTGGGCTACACCTTC. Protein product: CASSYQTGGVGYTF.

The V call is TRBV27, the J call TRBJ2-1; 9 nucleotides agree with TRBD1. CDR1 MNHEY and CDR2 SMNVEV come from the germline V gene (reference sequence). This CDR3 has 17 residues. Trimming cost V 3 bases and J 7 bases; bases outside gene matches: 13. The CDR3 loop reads CASSFLPGQGFWNEQFF. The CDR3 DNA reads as TGTGCCAGCAGTTTCCTCCCGGGACAGGGATTTTGGAATGAGCAGTTCTTC.

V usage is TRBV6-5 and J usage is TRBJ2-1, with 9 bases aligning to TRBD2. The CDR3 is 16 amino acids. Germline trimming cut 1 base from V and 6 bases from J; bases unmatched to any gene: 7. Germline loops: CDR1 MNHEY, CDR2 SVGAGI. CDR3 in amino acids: CASSYLKAGGRNEQFF. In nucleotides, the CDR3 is TGTGCCAGCAGTTACTTAAAGGCGGGGGGGCGCAATGAGCAGTTCTTC.

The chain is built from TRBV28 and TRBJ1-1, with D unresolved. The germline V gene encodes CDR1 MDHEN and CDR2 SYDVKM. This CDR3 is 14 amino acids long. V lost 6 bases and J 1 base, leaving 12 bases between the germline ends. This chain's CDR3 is CASSEESSNTEAFF. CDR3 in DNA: TGTGCCAGCAGCGAGGAGAGCTCGAACACTGAAGCTTTCTTT.

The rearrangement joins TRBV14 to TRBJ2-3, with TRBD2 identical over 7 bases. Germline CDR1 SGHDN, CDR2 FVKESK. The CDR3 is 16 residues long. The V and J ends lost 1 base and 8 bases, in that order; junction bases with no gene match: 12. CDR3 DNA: TGTGCCAGCAGCCAAGTTGGCGGGGGACCCGCGGGTACGCAGTATTTT. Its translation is CASSQVGGGPAGTQYF.

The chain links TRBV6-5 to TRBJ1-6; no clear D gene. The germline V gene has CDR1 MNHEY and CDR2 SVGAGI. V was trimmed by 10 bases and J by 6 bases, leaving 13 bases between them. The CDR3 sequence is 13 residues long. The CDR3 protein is CATRAVTNSPLHF. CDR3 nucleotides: TGTGCCACGCGGGCAGTGACTAATTCACCCCTCCACTTT.

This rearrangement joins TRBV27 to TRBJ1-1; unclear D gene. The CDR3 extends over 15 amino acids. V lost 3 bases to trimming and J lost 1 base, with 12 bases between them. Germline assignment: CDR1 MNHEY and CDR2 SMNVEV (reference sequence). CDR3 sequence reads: CASSFTGYSNTEAFF. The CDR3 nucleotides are TGTGCCAGCAGTTTTACGGGATACTCGAACACTGAAGCTTTCTTT.

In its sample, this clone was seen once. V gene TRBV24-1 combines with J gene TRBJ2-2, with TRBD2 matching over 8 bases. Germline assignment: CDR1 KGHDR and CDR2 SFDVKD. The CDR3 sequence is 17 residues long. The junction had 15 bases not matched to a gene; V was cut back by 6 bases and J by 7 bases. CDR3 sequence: CATSKGGNSGDDGELFF. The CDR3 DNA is TGTGCCACCAGTAAAGGGGGGAATAGCGGGGATGACGGGGAGCTGTTTTTT.

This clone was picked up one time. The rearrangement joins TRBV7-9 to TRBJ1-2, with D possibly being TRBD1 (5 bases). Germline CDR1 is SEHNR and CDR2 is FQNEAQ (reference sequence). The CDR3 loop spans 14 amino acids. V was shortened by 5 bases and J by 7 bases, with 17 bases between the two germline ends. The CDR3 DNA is TGTGCCAGCAGCGCTGAAGGGGATAGACTTGGCTACACCTTC. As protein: CASSAEGDRLGYTF.

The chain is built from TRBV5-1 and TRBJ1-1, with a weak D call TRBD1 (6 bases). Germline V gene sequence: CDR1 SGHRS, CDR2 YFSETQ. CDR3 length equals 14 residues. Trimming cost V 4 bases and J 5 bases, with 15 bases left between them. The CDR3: CASSPRGSGTEAFF. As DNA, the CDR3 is TGCGCCAGCAGCCCCAGGGGTTCGGGAACTGAAGCTTTCTTT.